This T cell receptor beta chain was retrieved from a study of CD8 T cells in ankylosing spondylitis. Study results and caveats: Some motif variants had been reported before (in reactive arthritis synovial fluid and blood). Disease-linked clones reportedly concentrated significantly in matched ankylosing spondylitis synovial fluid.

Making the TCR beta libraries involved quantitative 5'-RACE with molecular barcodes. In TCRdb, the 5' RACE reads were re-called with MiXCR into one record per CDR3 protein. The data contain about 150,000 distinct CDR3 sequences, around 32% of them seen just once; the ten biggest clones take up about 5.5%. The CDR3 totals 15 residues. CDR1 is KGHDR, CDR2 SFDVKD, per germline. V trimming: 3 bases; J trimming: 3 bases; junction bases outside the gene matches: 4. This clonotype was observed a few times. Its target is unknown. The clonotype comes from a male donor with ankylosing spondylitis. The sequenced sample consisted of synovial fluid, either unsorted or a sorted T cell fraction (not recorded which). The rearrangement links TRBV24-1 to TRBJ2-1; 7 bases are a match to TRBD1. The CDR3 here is CATSDPGTVYNEQFF. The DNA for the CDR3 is TGTGCCACCAGTGATCCCGGGACAGTCTACAATGAGCAGTTCTTC.